Below are 9 T cell receptor beta chains sequenced from a single sample in a study of blood T cell repertoires in COVID-19. TCRdb's copy holds only in-frame clones and misses some; the assay was immunoSEQ multiplex PCR. Counted here are approximately 210,000 clones, around 82% occurring once; the ten biggest clones make up about 2.5%. What was sequenced was peripheral blood. These receptors came from a woman aged 40 to 50 with active or convalescent COVID-19.

J is TRBJ2-1 and V is TRBV27; tentative D call: TRBD1 (6 bases). The germline gives CDR1 MNHEY, CDR2 SMNVEV (reference sequence). V lost 11 bases and J lost 3, with 23 bases in between. This CDR3 is 16 amino acids long. CDR3 in DNA: TGTGCCGCCACACGACGTGTGGGGGCGATCTACAATGAGCAGTTCTTC. It encodes CAATRRVGAIYNEQFF.

The rearrangement joins TRBV28 to TRBJ2-4; D may be TRBD2 (6 bases). From germline, CDR1 is MDHEN and CDR2 SYDVKM. The CDR3 is 14 amino acids. V was cut by 7 bases and J by 6 bases, with 16 bases left in between. CDR3: CASKPAGQGNIQYF. The CDR3 DNA reads as TGTGCCAGCAAACCTGCGGGGCAGGGAAACATTCAGTACTTC.

The chain couples TRBV30 to TRBJ2-3; 10 nucleotides agree with TRBD2. Germline V gives CDR1 GTSNPN, CDR2 SVGIG (reference sequence). The CDR3 runs 15 residues. Trimming took 0 bases from V and 2 from J; bases not matched to a gene: 2. The CDR3 protein is CAWSVLAGHTDTQYF. CDR3 in DNA: TGTGCCTGGAGTGTACTAGCGGGGCACACAGATACGCAGTATTTT.

This chain links TRBV2 with TRBJ2-1, with 12 nucleotides matching TRBD2. Germline V gene sequence: CDR1 SNHLY, CDR2 FYNNEI. J was trimmed by 4 bases and V by 5 bases; bases with no gene match: 6. The CDR3 runs to 16 residues. CDR3 DNA: TGTGCCAGCAGTCACGGGGGGACTAGCGGGTACAATGAGCAGTTCTTC. Translating it yields CASSHGGTSGYNEQFF.

This chain joins TRBV27 and TRBJ1-4; D ambiguous. With 0 bases removed from V and 4 bases from J, the gap between germline ends came to 12 bases. The CDR3 has 16 amino acids. Germline CDR1 is MNHEY and CDR2 is SMNVEV (reference sequence). The CDR3 sequence is CASSLSWIGVNEKLFF. The CDR3 nucleotides are TGTGCCAGCAGTTTATCCTGGATCGGGGTTAATGAAAAACTGTTTTTT.

The chain uses TRBV20-1 and TRBJ2-7; D gene unclear. Germline CDR1 reads DFQATT; CDR2 reads SNEGSKA (reference sequence). Trimming stripped 2 bases from V and 5 bases from J, with 7 bases between. CDR3 length: 11 residues. The CDR3 region is CSARRVNEQYF. The CDR3 nucleotides read TGCAGTGCTAGACGCGTGAACGAGCAGTACTTC.

The chain uses TRBV11-3 and TRBJ2-7; a possible D gene is TRBD1 (5 bases). CDR1 and CDR2 from the germline V gene are SGHNT and YENEEA. The CDR3 covers 16 residues. V was clipped by 5 bases and J by 7 bases, with 24 bases between them. Written as DNA, the CDR3 is TGTGCCAGCAGCCTTCCGGCGGCAGGGCTCGCATCGGAGCAGTACTTC. Translated, it gives CASSLPAAGLASEQYF.

The CDR3 sequence is CSAPPRESTDTQYF. The DNA for the CDR3 is TGCAGCGCCCCGCCGCGGGAGAGCACAGATACGCAGTATTTT. V gene TRBV29-1 combines with J gene TRBJ2-3; TRBD2 matches at 7 bases. Looked up from germline, CDR1 is SQVTM and CDR2 is ANQGSEA. V gave up 7 bases and J gave up 0 bases; unmatched junction bases: 7. The CDR3 length is 14 residues.

This chain links TRBV6-5 with TRBJ1-5, with D perhaps matching TRBD1 (5 bases). From germline, CDR1 is MNHEY and CDR2 SVGAGI. CDR3 length: 12 amino acids. Trimming left V 11 bases short and J 5 bases short, with 13 bases between. Written as DNA, the CDR3 is TGTGCCGGAGGGGTGGCGGATCAGCCCCAGCATTTT. Translating it yields CAGGVADQPQHF.